This is a list of T cell receptor beta chains from one sample in a study of blood T cell repertoires in COVID-19. This table comes from immunoSEQ multiplex PCR, and its TCRdb copy is limited to in-frame clones, with some not included. The table includes approximately 300,000 clones, about 92% detected once. The material sequenced was PBMCs or T cells enriched from blood (not recorded which). Receptors originate from a woman aged 25 to 39 who had recovered from COVID-19. The CDR3 runs from the conserved cysteine through the conserved F or W. A D gene is named only where the DNA matches it firmly. Clone size is stated in some rows and not others, as once, few, many or a class when expanded.

abundance	v_gene	len	d_gene	j_gene	CDR3aa	CDR3nt
.	TRBV5-6	14	.	TRBJ1-6	CASSLAGRFRPLHF	TGTGCCAGCAGCTTGGCAGGTCGCTTTAGACCCCTCCACTTT
.	TRBV20-1	11	.	TRBJ1-3	CSARGGNTIYF	TGCAGTGCCAGGGGCGGAAACACCATATATTTT
.	TRBV27	14	TRBD2	TRBJ2-7	CASTPLAGSYEQYF	TGTGCCAGCACCCCCCTAGCGGGATCCTACGAGCAGTACTTC
once	TRBV28	19	TRBD1	TRBJ2-7	CASSSNNNLGQGLSYEQYF	TGTGCCAGCAGTTCAAATAATAACCTAGGACAGGGCCTCTCCTACGAGCAGTACTTC
.	TRBV6-2/TRBV6-3	17	TRBD2	TRBJ2-3	CASSYVAGGPSTDTQYF	TGTGCCAGCAGTTACGTGGCGGGGGGCCCTAGCACAGATACGCAGTATTTT
.	TRBV3-1/TRBV3-2	15	.	TRBJ2-7	CASSQGGLLSYEQYF	TGTGCCAGCAGCCAAGGTGGGCTTCTCTCCTACGAGCAGTACTTC
.	TRBV30	13	.	TRBJ1-5	CAWRGGAYQPQHF	TGTGCCTGGAGGGGGGGTGCGTATCAGCCCCAGCATTTT
.	TRBV7-9	13	.	TRBJ1-1	CASSLTSNTEAFF	TGTGCCAGCAGCTTGACATCGAACACTGAAGCTTTCTTT
.	TRBV24-1	12	.	TRBJ2-5	CATSEPGETQYF	TGTGCCACCAGTGAACCAGGGGAGACCCAGTACTTC
.	TRBV7-2	17	TRBD2	TRBJ2-3	CASSPWTSGRRTDTQYF	TGTGCCAGCAGCCCGTGGACTAGCGGGAGGCGCACAGATACGCAGTATTTT
.	TRBV7-2	14	TRBD2	TRBJ2-3	CASSSGLAQDTQYF	TGTGCCAGCAGCTCCGGACTAGCACAAGATACGCAGTATTTT
.	TRBV6-5	14	.	TRBJ1-2	CASRARRANYGYTF	TGTGCCAGCAGGGCCCGGAGGGCAAACTATGGCTACACCTTC
.	TRBV15	13	TRBD1	TRBJ2-1	CATRLTGTHEQFF	TGTGCCACCAGGTTGACAGGGACCCATGAGCAGTTCTTC
.	TRBV29-1	11	.	TRBJ2-1	CSVVGSSRLFF	TGCAGCGTTGTAGGCTCTAGTAGGCTGTTCTTC
once	TRBV2	16	TRBD2	TRBJ2-7	CASSWTSGGHSYEQYF	TGTGCCAGCAGTTGGACTAGCGGGGGTCATTCCTACGAGCAGTACTTC
.	TRBV5-6	12	.	TRBJ2-1	CASSFGRGEQFF	TGTGCCAGCAGCTTCGGGAGAGGTGAGCAGTTCTTC
.	TRBV12-1	11	.	TRBJ2-5	CASSFEETQYF	TGTGCCAGCAGCTTCGAAGAGACCCAGTACTTC
once	TRBV18	16	TRBD1	TRBJ1-1	CASSPSSGTVNTEAFF	TGTGCCAGCTCACCCTCATCCGGGACAGTGAACACTGAAGCTTTCTTT
.	TRBV19	14	.	TRBJ1-2	CASSAGALDYGYTF	TGTGCCAGTAGTGCGGGAGCGTTGGACTATGGCTACACCTTC
.	TRBV28	13	.	TRBJ1-1	CASSLGVSTEAFF	TGTGCCAGCAGCCTCGGGGTGAGCACTGAAGCTTTCTTT
.	TRBV24-1	13	.	TRBJ1-2	CATSDARARLYTF	TGTGCCACCAGTGATGCGCGCGCCAGACTCTACACCTTC
.	TRBV6-2/TRBV6-3	16	.	TRBJ2-3	CASSYSPSVGTDTQYF	TGTGCCAGCAGTTACTCGCCTAGCGTGGGGACAGATACGCAGTATTTT